The clone carrying this TCR beta chain was seen only a few times. The antigen is undetermined. V dropped 4 bases and J dropped 4; count of bases not matched to a gene: 12. CDR1 and CDR2 (germline): SGHVS, FQNEAQ. The CDR3 consists of 17 residues. Clones were read by immunoSEQ multiplex PCR, and TCRdb kept only the in-frame ones, dropping some. The sample comprises 76,000 or so clones, less than 85% of which are singletons, and roughly 40% rests with the top ten. The sample is drawn from a study of cytotoxic CD8 clonotypes in ibrutinib-treated CLL. Study details: Among the patients, over 9 presented as relapsed/refractory and around 15 as treatment-naive; 17 to 18 showed unmutated IGHV. Overall study findings and caveats: Baseline-level clonality went beyond age-matched healthy donors and moved in step with circulating CD8+ T-cell counts. For progressing versus sustained-remission patients, sampling times were not the same.

The clonotype originates from a human donor with chronic lymphocytic leukemia. The chain combines TRBV7-8 with TRBJ2-5, with 10 bases aligning to TRBD2. The sample was PBMCs, taken after 24 months of ibrutinib treatment. The CDR3 is CASSSLLTSGKRETQYF. As DNA, the CDR3 is TGTGCCAGCAGCTCCCTTCTCACTAGCGGGAAACGAGAGACCCAGTACTTC.